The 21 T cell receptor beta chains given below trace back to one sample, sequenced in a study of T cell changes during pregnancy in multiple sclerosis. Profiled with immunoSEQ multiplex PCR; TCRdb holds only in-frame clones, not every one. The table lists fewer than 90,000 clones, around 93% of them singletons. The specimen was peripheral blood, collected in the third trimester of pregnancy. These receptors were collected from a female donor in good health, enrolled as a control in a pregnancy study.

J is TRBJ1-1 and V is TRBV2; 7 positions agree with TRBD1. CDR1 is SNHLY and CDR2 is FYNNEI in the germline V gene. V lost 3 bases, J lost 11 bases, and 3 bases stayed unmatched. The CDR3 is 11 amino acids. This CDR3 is CASSEDRTAFF. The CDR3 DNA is TGTGCCAGCAGTGAGGACAGGACGGCTTTCTTT.

Written as DNA, the CDR3 is TGCGCCAGCAGCCAAGTAGACAGGGGGACTGAAGCTTTCTTT. Translation gives CASSQVDRGTEAFF. This chain uses TRBV4-1 with TRBJ1-1; 9 nucleotides match TRBD1. Germline assignment: CDR1 MGHRA and CDR2 YSYEKL. Unmatched junction bases numbered 2, after V lost 1 base and J lost 5 bases. The CDR3 has 14 amino acids.

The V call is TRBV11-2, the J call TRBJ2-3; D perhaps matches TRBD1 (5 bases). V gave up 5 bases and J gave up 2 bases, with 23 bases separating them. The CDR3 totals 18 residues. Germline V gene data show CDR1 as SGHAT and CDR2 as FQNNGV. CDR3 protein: CASSLGIPQGFNTDTQYF. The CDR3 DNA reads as TGTGCCAGCAGCCTTGGGATCCCGCAGGGATTTAACACAGATACGCAGTATTTT. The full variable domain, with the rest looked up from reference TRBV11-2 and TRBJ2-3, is EAGVAQSPRYKIIEKRQSVAFWCNPISGHATLYWYQQILGQGPKLLIQFQNNGVVDDSQLPKDRFSAERLKGVDSTLKIQPAKLEDSAVYLCASSLGIPQGFNTDTQYFGPGTRLTVL.

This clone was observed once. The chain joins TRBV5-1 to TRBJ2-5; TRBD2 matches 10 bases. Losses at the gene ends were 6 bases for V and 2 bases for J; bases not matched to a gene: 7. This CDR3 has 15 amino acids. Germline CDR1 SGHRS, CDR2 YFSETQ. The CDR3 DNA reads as TGCGCCAGCAAGGCGACTAGCGGGCCTCAAGAGACCCAGTACTTC. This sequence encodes CASKATSGPQETQYF.

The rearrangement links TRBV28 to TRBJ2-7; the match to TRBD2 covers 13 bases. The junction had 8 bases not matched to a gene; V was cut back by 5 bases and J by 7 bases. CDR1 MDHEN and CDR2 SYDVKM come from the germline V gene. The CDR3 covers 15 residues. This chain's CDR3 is CASSAAGGLAGEQYF. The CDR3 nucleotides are TGTGCCAGCAGTGCGGCGGGGGGACTAGCGGGGGAGCAGTACTTC.

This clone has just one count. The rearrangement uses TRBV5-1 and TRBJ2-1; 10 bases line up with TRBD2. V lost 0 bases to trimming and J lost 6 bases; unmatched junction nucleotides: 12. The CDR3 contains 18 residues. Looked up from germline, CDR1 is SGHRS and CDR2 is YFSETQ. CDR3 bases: TGCGCCAGCAGCTTGGTTCCGGTTGCTAGCGGGAGTTTCAATGAGCAGTTCTTC. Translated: CASSLVPVASGSFNEQFF.

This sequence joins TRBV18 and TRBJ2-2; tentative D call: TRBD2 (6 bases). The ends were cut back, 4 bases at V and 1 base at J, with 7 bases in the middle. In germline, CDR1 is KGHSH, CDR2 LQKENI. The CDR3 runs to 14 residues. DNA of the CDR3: TGTGCCAGCTCACACGGGAGGAACACCGGGGAGCTGTTTTTT. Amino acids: CASSHGRNTGELFF.

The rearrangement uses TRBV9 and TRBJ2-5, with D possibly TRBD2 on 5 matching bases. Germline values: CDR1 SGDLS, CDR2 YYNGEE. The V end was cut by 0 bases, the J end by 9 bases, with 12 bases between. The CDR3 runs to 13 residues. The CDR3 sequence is CASSVEAPGAQYF. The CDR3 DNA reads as TGTGCCAGCAGCGTAGAGGCCCCCGGGGCCCAGTACTTC.

The CDR3 DNA reads TGTGCCAGCAGCCTATCCCGGAGGACAGGTATAGGGAACGAGCAGTACTTC. Its translation: CASSLSRRTGIGNEQYF. The chain employs TRBV11-1 and TRBJ2-7; 7 bases are shared with TRBD1. The CDR3 loop spans 17 amino acids. CDR1 and CDR2 from the germline V gene are SGHAT and FQDESV (reference sequence). The V segment lost 5 bases and the J segment 5 bases; nucleotides outside the gene matches: 18.

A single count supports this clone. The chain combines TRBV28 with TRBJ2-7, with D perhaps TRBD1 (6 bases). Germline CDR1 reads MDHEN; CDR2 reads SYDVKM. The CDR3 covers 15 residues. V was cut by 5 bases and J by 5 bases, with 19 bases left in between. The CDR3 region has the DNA TGTGCCAGCAGTCCTGGGGGCTTGGGCCACAACGAGCAGTACTTC. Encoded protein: CASSPGGLGHNEQYF.

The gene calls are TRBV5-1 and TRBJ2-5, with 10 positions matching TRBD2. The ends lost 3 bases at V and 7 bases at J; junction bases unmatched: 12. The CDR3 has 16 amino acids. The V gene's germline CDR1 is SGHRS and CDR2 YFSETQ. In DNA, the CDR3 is TGCGCCAGCAGCTCCCGCCCCGGGACTAGCGTTACGACCCAGTACTTC. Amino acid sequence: CASSSRPGTSVTTQYF.

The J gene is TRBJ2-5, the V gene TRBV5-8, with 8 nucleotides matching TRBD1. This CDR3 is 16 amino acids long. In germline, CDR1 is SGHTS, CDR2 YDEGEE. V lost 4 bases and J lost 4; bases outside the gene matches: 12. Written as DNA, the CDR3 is TGTGCCAGCAGCCCCGGACAGGGTTTTCAGGGAGAGACCCAGTACTTC. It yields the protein CASSPGQGFQGETQYF.

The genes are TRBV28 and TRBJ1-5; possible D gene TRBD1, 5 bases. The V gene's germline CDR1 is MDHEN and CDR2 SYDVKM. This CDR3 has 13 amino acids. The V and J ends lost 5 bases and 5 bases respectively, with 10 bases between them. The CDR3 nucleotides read TGTGCCAGCAGTCGAGGAGGGGATCAGCCCCAGCATTTT. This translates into CASSRGGDQPQHF.

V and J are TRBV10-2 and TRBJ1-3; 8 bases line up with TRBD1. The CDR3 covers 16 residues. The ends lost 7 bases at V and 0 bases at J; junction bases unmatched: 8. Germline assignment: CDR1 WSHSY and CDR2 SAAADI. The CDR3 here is CASIWGQDLSGNTIYF. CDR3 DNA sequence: TGCGCCAGCATTTGGGGACAGGACCTCTCTGGAAACACCATATATTTT.

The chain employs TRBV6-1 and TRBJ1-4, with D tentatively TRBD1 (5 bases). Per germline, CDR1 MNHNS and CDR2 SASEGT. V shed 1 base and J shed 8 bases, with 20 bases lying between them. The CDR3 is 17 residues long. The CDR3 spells CASSEGSWGGLGEKLFF. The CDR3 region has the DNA TGTGCCAGCAGTGAAGGGTCCTGGGGGGGGTTAGGCGAAAAACTGTTTTTT.

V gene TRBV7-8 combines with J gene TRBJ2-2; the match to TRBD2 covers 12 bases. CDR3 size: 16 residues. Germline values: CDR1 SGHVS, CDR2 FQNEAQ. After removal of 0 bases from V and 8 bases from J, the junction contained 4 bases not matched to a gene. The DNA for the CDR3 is TGTGCCAGCAGCTTAGCGCTAGCGGGGGGGCCGGGGGAGCTGTTTTTT. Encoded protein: CASSLALAGGPGELFF.

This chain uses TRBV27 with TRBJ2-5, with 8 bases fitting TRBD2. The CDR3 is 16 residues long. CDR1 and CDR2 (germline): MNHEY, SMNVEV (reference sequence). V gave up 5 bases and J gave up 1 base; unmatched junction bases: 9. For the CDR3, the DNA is TGTGCCAGCAGTAAAATAGCAGCGGGAGTCCAAGAGACCCAGTACTTC. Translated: CASSKIAAGVQETQYF.

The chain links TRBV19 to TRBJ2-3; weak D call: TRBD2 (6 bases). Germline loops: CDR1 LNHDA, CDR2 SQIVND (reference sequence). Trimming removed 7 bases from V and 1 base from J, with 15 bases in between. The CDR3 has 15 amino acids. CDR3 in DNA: TGTGCCAGTATGCCTAGCGTGGGTGGCACAGATACGCAGTATTTT. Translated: CASMPSVGGTDTQYF.

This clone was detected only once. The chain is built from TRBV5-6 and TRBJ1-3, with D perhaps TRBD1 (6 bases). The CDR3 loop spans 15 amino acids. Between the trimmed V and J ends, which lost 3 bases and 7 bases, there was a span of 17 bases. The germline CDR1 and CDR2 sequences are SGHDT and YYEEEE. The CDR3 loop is CASSSVGQTGNTIYF. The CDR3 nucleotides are TGTGCCAGCAGCTCGGTCGGACAGACCGGGAACACCATATATTTT.

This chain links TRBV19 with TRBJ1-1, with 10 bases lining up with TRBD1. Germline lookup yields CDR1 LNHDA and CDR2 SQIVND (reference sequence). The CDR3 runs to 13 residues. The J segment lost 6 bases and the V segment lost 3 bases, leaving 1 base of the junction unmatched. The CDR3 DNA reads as TGTGCCAGTAGTATGGGACAGGGGTCTGAAGCTTTCTTT. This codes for CASSMGQGSEAFF.

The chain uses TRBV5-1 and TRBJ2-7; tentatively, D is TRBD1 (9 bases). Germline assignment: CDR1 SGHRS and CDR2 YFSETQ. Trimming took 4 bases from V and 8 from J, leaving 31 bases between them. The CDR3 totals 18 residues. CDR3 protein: CASSNRDRVAGRAEKQYF. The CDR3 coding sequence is TGCGCCAGCAGCAACCGGGACAGGGTCGCCGGGAGGGCCGAAAAGCAGTACTTC.